Listed below are T cell receptor beta chains from one sample, sequenced in a study of shared clonotypes between healthy human individuals. Clones were sequenced by immunoSEQ multiplex PCR, and TCRdb holds only the in-frame ones, with some missing. The sample carries around 530,000 clones, around three quarters recorded once. Sequencing input: PBMCs. These receptors were taken from a woman in her thirties or forties in good health. Some clones in this sample may be carry-over from other donors' samples. Each CDR3 is given with its conserved first and last residue. A D gene is named only where the DNA matches it firmly. Part of the rows lack a size; the others show once, few, many or a class for expanded clones.

V	D	J	size	CDR3	DNA
TRBV19	.	TRBJ2-6	.	CASSGQSSGANVLTF	TGTGCCAGTAGTGGGCAGAGCTCTGGGGCCAACGTCCTGACTTTC
TRBV28	.	TRBJ1-1	.	CASSFLLSPHVNTEAFF	TGTGCCAGCAGTTTCCTCCTCTCTCCTCACGTGAACACTGAAGCTTTCTTT
TRBV27	.	TRBJ1-1	.	CASSLSIGPAGVTEAFF	TGTGCCAGCAGTTTATCGATTGGCCCGGCGGGAGTCACTGAAGCTTTCTTT
TRBV18	.	TRBJ2-5	.	CASSHWTVQETQYF	TGTGCCAGCTCACACTGGACAGTCCAAGAGACCCAGTACTTC
TRBV5-5	.	TRBJ2-5	.	CASSLEPGVETQYF	TGTGCCAGCAGCTTGGAGCCGGGAGTGGAGACCCAGTACTTC
TRBV11-3	.	TRBJ2-2	.	CASTPGNSLNTGELFF	TGTGCCAGCACACCCGGGAACAGTTTGAACACCGGGGAGCTGTTTTTT
TRBV6-1	TRBD1	TRBJ1-5	.	CATGDRGNQPQHF	TGTGCCACGGGGGACAGGGGGAATCAGCCCCAGCATTTT
TRBV5-1	TRBD1	TRBJ2-7	.	CASSPGQGPNEQYF	TGCGCCAGCAGCCCGGGACAGGGCCCCAACGAGCAGTACTTC
TRBV27	.	TRBJ1-4	.	CASSLSDDQPRPTGNNEKLFF	TGTGCCAGCAGTTTATCGGATGACCAACCCCGTCCAACAGGGAATAATGAAAAACTGTTTTTT
TRBV5-1	.	TRBJ2-2	.	CASSSRDIVPGELFF	TGCGCCAGCAGCTCCCGGGACATCGTTCCCGGGGAGCTGTTTTTT
TRBV10-1	TRBD2	TRBJ2-5	.	CASRVRGTSGSREETQYF	TGCGCCAGCAGAGTAAGGGGCACTAGCGGGAGTCGGGAAGAGACCCAGTACTTC
TRBV6-5	.	TRBJ2-3	.	CAGSLQAASTDTQYF	TGTGCCGGCAGCCTCCAGGCGGCTAGCACAGATACGCAGTATTTT
TRBV6-5	.	TRBJ2-7	once	CASSSRAPPYEQYF	TGTGCCAGCAGTAGCCGGGCGCCGCCCTACGAGCAGTACTTC
TRBV19	TRBD2	TRBJ2-7	.	CASSPGISASGSYEQYF	TGTGCCAGTAGTCCTGGAATTTCGGCTAGCGGGAGCTACGAGCAGTACTTC
TRBV10-3	.	TRBJ1-2	.	CAISAQGEYDGYTF	TGTGCCATCAGTGCTCAGGGTGAATATGATGGCTACACCTTC
TRBV7-8	.	TRBJ2-7	few	CASSLRDGYEQYF	TGTGCCAGCAGCCTGCGGGACGGCTACGAGCAGTACTTC
TRBV7-6	.	TRBJ2-7	.	CASSPNRDSYEQYF	TGTGCCAGCAGCCCCAACAGGGACTCCTACGAGCAGTACTTC
TRBV29-1	.	TRBJ2-7	.	CSVEGLYEQYF	TGCAGCGTCGAGGGACTCTACGAGCAGTACTTC
TRBV15	.	TRBJ2-1	once	CATSPRLKNEQFF	TGTGCCACCAGCCCTCGACTAAAAAATGAGCAGTTCTTC
TRBV29-1	TRBD2	TRBJ2-3	.	CSVEGAGTSRGTQYF	TGCAGCGTTGAAGGGGCCGGGACTAGCAGGGGCACGCAGTATTTT
TRBV6-4	.	TRBJ2-2	.	CASSDSVGGPGELFF	TGTGCCAGCAGTGACTCGGTGGGGGGGCCCGGAGAGCTGTTTTTT
TRBV28	TRBD1	TRBJ1-3	few	CASSLFGQANSGNTIYF	TGTGCCAGCAGTTTATTCGGACAGGCAAACTCTGGAAACACCATATATTTT
TRBV30	.	TRBJ1-5	few	CAWMARDDQPQHF	TGTGCCTGGATGGCGCGGGACGATCAGCCCCAGCATTTT
TRBV28	TRBD2	TRBJ2-7	once	CASSLLAGVNEQYF	TGTGCCAGCAGTTTACTAGCGGGAGTAAACGAGCAGTACTTC